The clone carrying this TCR beta chain showed up many times. The sample belongs to a study of human T cells and chemical hapten exposure. Across the study: Each patient's scalp received weekly diphenylcyclopropenone throughout the approximately 25-week study.

The time point here: patch test 3, about 24 weeks after DPC sensitization. Treatment in this sample: therapeutic diphenylcyclopropenone sensitization with weekly scalp DPC. CDR1 SQVTM and CDR2 ANQGSEA come from the germline V gene. Deletions cut 7 bases from V and 4 bases from J, with 10 bases between. This CDR3 has 11 residues. Using its own MiXCR run on the RACE reads, TCRdb lists one record per CDR3 protein. The sample consists of tens of thousands of distinct CDR3 sequences, approximately 12% of them appearing once. This receptor was taken from a woman in her fifties or sixties with alopecia areata. Some clones in this sample may be carry-over from other donors' samples. The chain links TRBV29-1 to TRBJ1-2; no clear D. The sequencing used whole blood, collected in connection with sensitization to the hapten diphenylcyclopropenone (DPC). This CDR3 is CSATGGYGYTF. As DNA, the CDR3 is TGCAGCGCAACGGGAGGCTATGGCTACACCTTC.